This is a list of T cell receptor beta chains from one sample in a study of cytomegalovirus exposure and HLA in healthy donors. The data were produced by immunoSEQ multiplex PCR, yet TCRdb's version contains in-frame clones alone and is incomplete. Seen here are over 100,000 clones, about three quarters observed once, and the top ten hold about 2.5%. What was sequenced was PBMCs. These receptors all stem from a female donor in good health and CMV-seronegative. Each CDR3 is given with its conserved first and last residue. D genes are given only for firm matches.

TRBD1,TRBV19,TRBJ1-1,CASTRQGAQNTEAFF,TGTGCCAGTACAAGACAGGGAGCGCAGAACACTGAAGCTTTCTTT
-,TRBV5-1,TRBJ2-5,CASSLGGTQYF,TGCGCCAGCAGCTTGGGAGGGACCCAGTACTTC
-,TRBV12-5,TRBJ1-2,CASGFRPEGGYTF,TGTGCTAGTGGTTTTCGACCTGAGGGAGGCTACACCTTC
TRBD1,TRBV18,TRBJ1-2,CASSPQGAGYGYTF,TGTGCCAGCTCACCACAGGGGGCGGGCTATGGCTACACCTTC
TRBD1,TRBV6-1,TRBJ2-1,CASSRTGEANEQFF,TGTGCCAGCAGTCGGACAGGGGAGGCCAATGAGCAGTTCTTC
TRBD1,TRBV6-1,TRBJ2-2,CASSEQGTNTGELFF,TGTGCCAGCAGCGAACAGGGGACGAACACCGGGGAGCTGTTTTTT
-,TRBV4-2,TRBJ1-5,CASSDRGSSNQPQHF,TGTGCCAGCAGCGATCGAGGGTCCAGCAATCAGCCCCAGCATTTT
TRBD2,TRBV4-3,TRBJ2-3,CASSQELAGGTDTQYF,TGCGCCAGCAGCCAAGAACTAGCGGGGGGGACAGATACGCAGTATTTT
TRBD2,TRBV20-1,TRBJ2-1,CSAGTTGEQFF,TGCAGTGCCGGGACTACAGGCGAGCAGTTCTTC
TRBD1,TRBV19,TRBJ1-1,CASSIGPGQGALGPEAFF,TGTGCCAGTAGTATAGGCCCGGGACAGGGGGCTCTAGGGCCTGAAGCTTTCTTT
-,TRBV28,TRBJ2-1,CASCTRVKRDYNEQFF,TGTGCCAGCTGCACTCGGGTTAAGAGGGACTACAATGAGCAGTTCTTC